This TCR beta chain comes out of a study of T cell responses to AZD1222 COVID-19 vaccine. For this clone: Its antigen remains unknown.

With 4 bases clipped from V and 0 bases from J, the junction kept 9 bases outside the gene matches. Looked up from germline, CDR1 is SGHRS and CDR2 is YFSETQ. The CDR3 is 17 amino acids. Findings of the study overall: Unmutated regions of variants are reportedly targeted by nearly half of spike-specific TCRs. Following two doses of AZD1222, Spike-specific TCR breadth and depth rose. Most donors were white British and more were female, and clonal diversity was possibly underestimated. In all cases, repertoires were sampled only after the peak T cell response.

Method: immunoSEQ multiplex PCR; TCRdb's copy keeps in-frame clones and lacks some. The sample gives around 87,000 clones, around 84% of which show up once; roughly 10% is in the top ten. The sequence was collected from an adult in good health. The sequences come from peripheral blood, collected on day 0 of AZD1222 vaccination. This chain links TRBV5-1 with TRBJ2-7, with 11 bases lining up with TRBD2. The CDR3: CASSPGLAVLSSYEQYF. In DNA form, the CDR3 reads TGCGCCAGCAGCCCGGGACTAGCGGTCCTTAGCTCCTACGAGCAGTACTTC. Full variable domain (missing parts from reference TRBV5-1 and TRBJ2-7): KAGVTQTPRYLIKTRGQQVTLSCSPISGHRSVSWYQQTPGQGLQFLFEYFSETQRNKGNFPGRFSGRQFSNSRSEMNVSTLELGDSALYLCASSPGLAVLSSYEQYFGPGTRLTVT.